This T cell receptor (beta chain) is from a study of blood T cell repertoires in COVID-19. Study-wide background: The study drew acute and convalescent COVID-19 samples from the United States, Italy and Spain.

CDR3 length: 15 residues. Germline assignment: CDR1 MDHEN and CDR2 SYDVKM. V was trimmed by 10 bases and J by 5 bases, leaving 23 bases between them. Individuals drawn from about two dozen US areas were roughly 18 to 100 years old. Clinical history as reported by participants underpinned cohort assignment. Method: immunoSEQ multiplex PCR; TCRdb's copy keeps in-frame clones and lacks some. This sample carries 300,000 to 350,000 clones, nearly 90% of them seen once, and the ten largest clones take approximately 4%. Sequencing was done on a sample of PBMCs or T cells enriched from blood (not recorded which). The gene calls are TRBV28 and TRBJ1-1; D might be TRBD1 (6 bases). This receptor was taken from a woman aged 18-30 years with acute COVID-19. For the CDR3, the DNA is TGTGCCATCTCCTCGGGCTCGCAGGGGAATACTGAAGCTTTCTTT. It is translated as CAISSGSQGNTEAFF.